This paragraph reports one TCR beta chain. Its target is unknown. The data were obtained in a study of blood T cells in healthy people across ages. Findings and limits, study-wide: Long-lived donors had more naive CD4+ cells and higher diversity than aged donors.

V lost 6 bases to trimming and J lost 0 bases; unmatched junction nucleotides: 8. Germline assignment: CDR1 MDHEN and CDR2 SYDVKM. The CDR3 totals 17 residues. Alongside a J-beta primer mix, a sample-barcoded 5' primer served in a second PCR lasting roughly 6 to 12 cycles. TCRdb called the 5' RACE reads again in MiXCR, with one record for every CDR3 protein. This table holds roughly 860,000 distinct CDR3 sequences, around 62% found once. The sample taken for sequencing was blood. This clonotype was sampled from a man younger than 40 in good health. V usage is TRBV28 and J usage is TRBJ1-4; 9 bases map to TRBD1. CDR3 protein: CASRSPGQGSTNEKLFF. The CDR3 nucleotides are TGTGCCAGCAGATCCCCGGGACAGGGCTCAACTAATGAAAAACTGTTTTTT.